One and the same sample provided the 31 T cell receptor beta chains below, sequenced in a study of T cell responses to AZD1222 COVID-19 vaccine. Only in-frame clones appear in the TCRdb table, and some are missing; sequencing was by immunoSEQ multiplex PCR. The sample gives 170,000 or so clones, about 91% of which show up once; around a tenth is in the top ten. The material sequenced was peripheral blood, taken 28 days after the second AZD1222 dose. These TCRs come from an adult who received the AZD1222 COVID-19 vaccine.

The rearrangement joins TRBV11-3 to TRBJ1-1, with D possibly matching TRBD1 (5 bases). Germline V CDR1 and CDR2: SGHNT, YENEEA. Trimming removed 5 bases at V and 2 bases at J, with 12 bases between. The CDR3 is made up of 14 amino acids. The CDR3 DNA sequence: TGTGCCAGCAGCCCGGGACGGGCCAACACTGAAGCTTTCTTT. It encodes CASSPGRANTEAFF.

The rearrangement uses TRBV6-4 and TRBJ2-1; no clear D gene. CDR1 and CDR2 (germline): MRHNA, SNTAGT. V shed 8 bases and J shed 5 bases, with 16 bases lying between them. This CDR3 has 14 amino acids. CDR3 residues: CASRETMAHNEQFF. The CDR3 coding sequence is TGTGCCAGCCGAGAGACAATGGCTCACAATGAGCAGTTCTTC.

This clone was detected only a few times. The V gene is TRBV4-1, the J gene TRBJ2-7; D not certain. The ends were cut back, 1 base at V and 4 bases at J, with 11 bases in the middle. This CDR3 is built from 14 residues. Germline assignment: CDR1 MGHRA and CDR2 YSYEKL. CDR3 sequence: CASSQGPRAYEQYF. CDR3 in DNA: TGCGCCAGCAGCCAAGGACCGAGAGCTTACGAGCAGTACTTC.

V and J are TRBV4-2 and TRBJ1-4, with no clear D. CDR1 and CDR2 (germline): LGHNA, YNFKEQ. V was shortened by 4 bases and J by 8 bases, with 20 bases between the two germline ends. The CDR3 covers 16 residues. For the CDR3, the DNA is TGTGCCAGCAGCCCCGGACGAAGCTTTAATGACGAAAAACTGTTTTTT. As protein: CASSPGRSFNDEKLFF.

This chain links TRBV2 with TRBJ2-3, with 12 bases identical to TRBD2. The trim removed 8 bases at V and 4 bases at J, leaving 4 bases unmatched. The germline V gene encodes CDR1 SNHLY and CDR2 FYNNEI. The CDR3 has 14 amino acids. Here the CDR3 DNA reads TGTGCCAGCCTACTAGCGGGGGGTGCAGATACGCAGTATTTT. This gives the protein CASLLAGGADTQYF.

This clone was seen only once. CDR3 sequence (DNA): TGCGCCAGCAGCCAAAGGGCCCCACTCCTAGCGGGGGTTGCGGGGAATACGCAGTATTTT. Translating it yields CASSQRAPLLAGVAGNTQYF. This chain joins TRBV4-1 and TRBJ2-3; 10 nucleotides line up with TRBD2. CDR3 length equals 20 residues. Germline CDR1 and CDR2: MGHRA and YSYEKL. After removal of 2 bases from V and 7 bases from J, the junction contained 21 bases not matched to a gene.

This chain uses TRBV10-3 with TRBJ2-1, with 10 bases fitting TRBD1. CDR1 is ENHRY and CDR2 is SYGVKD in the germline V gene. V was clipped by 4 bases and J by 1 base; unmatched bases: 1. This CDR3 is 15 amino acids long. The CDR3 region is CAISGGQGSYNEQFF. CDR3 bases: TGTGCCATCAGTGGGGGACAGGGGTCCTACAATGAGCAGTTCTTC.

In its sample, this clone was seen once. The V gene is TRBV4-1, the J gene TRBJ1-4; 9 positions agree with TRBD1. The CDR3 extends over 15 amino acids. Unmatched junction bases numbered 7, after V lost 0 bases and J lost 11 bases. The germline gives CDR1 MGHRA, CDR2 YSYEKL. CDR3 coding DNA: TGCGCCAGCAGCCAAGAATGGGACAGGGCGAGGAAACTGTTTTTT. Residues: CASSQEWDRARKLFF.

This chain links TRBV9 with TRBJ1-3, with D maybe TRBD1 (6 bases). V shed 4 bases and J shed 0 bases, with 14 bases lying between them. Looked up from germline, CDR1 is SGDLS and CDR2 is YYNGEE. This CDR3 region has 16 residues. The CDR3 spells CASSRSGQNSGNTIYF. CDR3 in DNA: TGTGCCAGCAGCCGATCTGGACAGAACTCTGGAAACACCATATATTTT.

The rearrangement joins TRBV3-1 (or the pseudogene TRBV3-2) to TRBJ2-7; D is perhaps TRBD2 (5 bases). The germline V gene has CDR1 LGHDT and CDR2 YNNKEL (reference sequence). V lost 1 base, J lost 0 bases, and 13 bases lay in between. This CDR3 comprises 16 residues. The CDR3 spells CASSQAEVAPSYEQYF. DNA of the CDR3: TGTGCCAGCAGCCAAGCTGAAGTAGCGCCCTCCTACGAGCAGTACTTC.

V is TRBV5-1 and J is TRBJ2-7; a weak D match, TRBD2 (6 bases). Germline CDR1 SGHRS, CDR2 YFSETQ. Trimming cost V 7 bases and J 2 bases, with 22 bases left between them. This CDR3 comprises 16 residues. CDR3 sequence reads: CASLPGAGNPPYEQYF. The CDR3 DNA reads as TGCGCCAGCCTCCCGGGCGCGGGAAACCCCCCCTACGAGCAGTACTTC.

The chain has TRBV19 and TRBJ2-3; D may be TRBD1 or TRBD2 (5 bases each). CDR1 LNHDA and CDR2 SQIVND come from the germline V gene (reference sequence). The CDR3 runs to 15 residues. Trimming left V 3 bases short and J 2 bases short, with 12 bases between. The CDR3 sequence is CASSIGGGPTDTQYF. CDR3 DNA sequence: TGTGCCAGTAGTATCGGTGGGGGTCCCACAGATACGCAGTATTTT.

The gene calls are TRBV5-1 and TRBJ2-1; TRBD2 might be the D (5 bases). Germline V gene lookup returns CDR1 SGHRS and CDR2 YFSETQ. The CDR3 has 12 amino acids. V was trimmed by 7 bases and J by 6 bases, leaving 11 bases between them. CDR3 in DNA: TGCGCCAGCGGGTTCCGGGGCAATGAGCAGTTCTTC. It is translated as CASGFRGNEQFF.

The CDR3 spells CASSERVSGRLNEKLFF. The CDR3, as DNA: TGTGCCAGCAGTGAAAGAGTTAGTGGACGGTTGAATGAAAAACTGTTTTTT. This chain joins TRBV2 and TRBJ1-4; D gene uncertain. V lost 2 bases and J 5 bases, leaving 18 bases between the germline ends. Germline V gene sequence: CDR1 SNHLY, CDR2 FYNNEI. The CDR3 is 17 amino acids.

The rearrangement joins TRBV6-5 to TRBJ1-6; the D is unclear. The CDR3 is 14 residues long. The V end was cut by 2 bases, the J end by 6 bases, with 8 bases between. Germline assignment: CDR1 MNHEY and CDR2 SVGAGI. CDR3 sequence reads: CASSYDSANSPLHF. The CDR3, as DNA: TGTGCCAGCAGTTACGACTCAGCTAATTCACCCCTCCACTTT.

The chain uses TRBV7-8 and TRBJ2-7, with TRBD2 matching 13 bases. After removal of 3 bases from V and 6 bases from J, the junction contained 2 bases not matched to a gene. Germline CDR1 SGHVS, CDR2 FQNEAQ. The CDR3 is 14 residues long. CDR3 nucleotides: TGTGCCAGCAGCTTGGGACTAGCGGGGCGCGAGCAGTACTTC. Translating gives CASSLGLAGREQYF.

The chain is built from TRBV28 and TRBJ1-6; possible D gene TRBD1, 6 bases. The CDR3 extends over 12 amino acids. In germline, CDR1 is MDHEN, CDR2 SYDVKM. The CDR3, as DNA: TGTGTAACTCAGGGGTTTACGGCACCCCTCCACTTT. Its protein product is CVTQGFTAPLHF.

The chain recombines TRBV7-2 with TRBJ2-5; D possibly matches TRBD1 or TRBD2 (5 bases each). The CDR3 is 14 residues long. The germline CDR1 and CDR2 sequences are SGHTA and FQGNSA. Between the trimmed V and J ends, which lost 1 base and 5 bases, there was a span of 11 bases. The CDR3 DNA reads TGTGCCAGCAGCTTAGAGTGGGGGTCGGAGACCCAGTACTTC. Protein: CASSLEWGSETQYF.

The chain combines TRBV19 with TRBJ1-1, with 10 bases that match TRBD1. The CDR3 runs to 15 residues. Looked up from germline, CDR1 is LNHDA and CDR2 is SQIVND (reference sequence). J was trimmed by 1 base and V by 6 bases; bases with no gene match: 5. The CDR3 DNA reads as TGTGCCAGTAGCACGACAGGGGGCTGGAACACTGAAGCTTTCTTT. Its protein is CASSTTGGWNTEAFF.

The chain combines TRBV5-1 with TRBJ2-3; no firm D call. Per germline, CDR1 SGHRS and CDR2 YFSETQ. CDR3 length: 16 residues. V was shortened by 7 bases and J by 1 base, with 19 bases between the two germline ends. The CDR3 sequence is CASFLADGLGTDTQYF. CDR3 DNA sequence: TGCGCCAGCTTCCTGGCCGACGGGCTGGGCACAGATACGCAGTATTTT. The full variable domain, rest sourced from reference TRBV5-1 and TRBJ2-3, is KAGVTQTPRYLIKTRGQQVTLSCSPISGHRSVSWYQQTPGQGLQFLFEYFSETQRNKGNFPGRFSGRQFSNSRSEMNVSTLELGDSALYLCASFLADGLGTDTQYFGPGTRLTVL.

As DNA, the CDR3 is TGTGCCAGTACGGACAGGCCTACCGGGGAGCTGTTTTTT. Encoded protein: CASTDRPTGELFF. The chain joins TRBV19 to TRBJ2-2, with TRBD1 identical over 7 bases. The CDR3 covers 13 residues. Germline assignment: CDR1 LNHDA and CDR2 SQIVND (reference sequence). Germline trimming cut 7 bases from V and 5 bases from J; bases unmatched to any gene: 4.

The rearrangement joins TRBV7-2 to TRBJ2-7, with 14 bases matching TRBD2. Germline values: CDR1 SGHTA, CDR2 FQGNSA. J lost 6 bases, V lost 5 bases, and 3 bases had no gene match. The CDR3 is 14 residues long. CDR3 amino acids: CASSRLAGGPEQYF. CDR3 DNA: TGTGCCAGCAGCAGACTAGCGGGGGGGCCCGAGCAGTACTTC.

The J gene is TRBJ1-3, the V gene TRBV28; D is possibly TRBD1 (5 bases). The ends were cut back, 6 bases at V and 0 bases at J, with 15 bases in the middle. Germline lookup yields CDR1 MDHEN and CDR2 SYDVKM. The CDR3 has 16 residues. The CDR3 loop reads CASRAPGRNSGNTIYF. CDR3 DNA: TGTGCCAGCAGGGCCCCGGGACGGAACTCTGGAAACACCATATATTTT. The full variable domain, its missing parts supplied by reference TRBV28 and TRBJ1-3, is DVKVTQSSRYLVKRTGEKVFLECVQDMDHENMFWYRQDPGLGLRLIYFSYDVKMKEKGDIPEGYSVSREKKERFSLILESASTNQTSMYLCASRAPGRNSGNTIYFGEGSWLTVV.

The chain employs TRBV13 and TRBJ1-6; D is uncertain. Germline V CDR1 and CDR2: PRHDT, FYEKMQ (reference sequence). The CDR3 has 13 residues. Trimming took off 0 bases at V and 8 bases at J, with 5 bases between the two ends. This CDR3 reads CASSLGSDSPLHF. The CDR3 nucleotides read TGTGCCAGCAGCTTAGGCTCGGATTCACCCCTCCACTTT.

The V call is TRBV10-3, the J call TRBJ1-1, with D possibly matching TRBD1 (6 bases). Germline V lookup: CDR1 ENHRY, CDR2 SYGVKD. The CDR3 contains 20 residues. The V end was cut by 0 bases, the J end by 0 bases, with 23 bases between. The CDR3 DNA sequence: TGTGCCATCAGTGAGTCTCACGGGGGGCTCCACTCCGCAATGAACACTGAAGCTTTCTTT. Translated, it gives CAISESHGGLHSAMNTEAFF.

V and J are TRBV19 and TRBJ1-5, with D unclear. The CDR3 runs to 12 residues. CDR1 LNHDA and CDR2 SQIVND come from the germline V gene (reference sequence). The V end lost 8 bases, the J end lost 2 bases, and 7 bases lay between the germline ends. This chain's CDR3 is CASGRGNQPQHF. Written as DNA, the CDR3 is TGTGCCAGTGGGAGGGGCAATCAGCCCCAGCATTTT.

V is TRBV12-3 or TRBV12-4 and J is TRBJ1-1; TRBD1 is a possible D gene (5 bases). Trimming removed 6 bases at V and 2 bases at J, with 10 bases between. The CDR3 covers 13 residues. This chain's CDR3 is CASRPDRNTEAFF. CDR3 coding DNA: TGTGCCAGCAGACCAGACAGAAACACTGAAGCTTTCTTT.

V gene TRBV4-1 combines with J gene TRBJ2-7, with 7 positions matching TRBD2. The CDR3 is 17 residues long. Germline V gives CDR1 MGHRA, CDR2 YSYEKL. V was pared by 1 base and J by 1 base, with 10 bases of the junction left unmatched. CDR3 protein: CASSQVGGGRRSYEQYF. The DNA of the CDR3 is TGCGCCAGCAGCCAAGTGGGGGGAGGGAGGAGGTCCTACGAGCAGTACTTC.

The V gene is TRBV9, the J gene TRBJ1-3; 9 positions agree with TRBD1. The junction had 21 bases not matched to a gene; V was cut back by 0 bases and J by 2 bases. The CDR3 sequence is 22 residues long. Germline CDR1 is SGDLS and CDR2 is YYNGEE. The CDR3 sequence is CASSVDTTTGTGRGSTGNTIYF. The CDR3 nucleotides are TGTGCCAGCAGCGTAGACACTACAACCGGGACAGGGAGGGGATCGACTGGAAACACCATATATTTT.

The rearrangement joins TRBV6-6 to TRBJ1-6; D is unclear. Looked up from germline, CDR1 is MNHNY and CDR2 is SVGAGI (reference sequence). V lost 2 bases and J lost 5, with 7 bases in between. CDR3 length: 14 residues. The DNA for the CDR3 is TGTGCCAGCAGTTACGACCTAAATAATTCACCCCTCCACTTT. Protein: CASSYDLNNSPLHF.

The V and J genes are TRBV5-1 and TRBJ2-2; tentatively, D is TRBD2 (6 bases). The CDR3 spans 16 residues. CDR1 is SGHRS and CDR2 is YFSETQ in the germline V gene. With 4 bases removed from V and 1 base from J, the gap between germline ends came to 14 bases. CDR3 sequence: CASSGSRDWNTGELFF. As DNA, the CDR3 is TGCGCCAGCAGCGGCAGCCGGGACTGGAACACCGGGGAGCTGTTTTTT.